These 9 T cell receptor beta chains share one sample of origin, sequenced in a study of T cells in Graves' hyperthyroidism and ophthalmopathy. TCR beta CDR3 regions were amplified from RNA transcripts. The TCR CDR3 was amplified in a first-round RT-PCR using the HTBI primer set. TCRdb reprocessed the multiplex PCR reads with MiXCR, giving one entry per CDR3 protein. The top ten hold 30% to 40% of the sample, which has about 640,000 distinct CDR3 sequences, around 20% seen once. The sample comprised blood. These receptors originate from a man aged 25 to 40 with Graves' ophthalmopathy.

This sequence joins TRBV14 and TRBJ1-1; D unresolved. CDR1 SGHDN and CDR2 FVKESK come from the germline V gene. V was cut by 1 base and J by 6 bases, with 12 bases left in between. The CDR3 has 14 residues. CDR3 in amino acids: CASSQVRSTSEAFF. CDR3 DNA: TGTGCCAGCAGCCAAGTCAGAAGCACATCTGAAGCTTTCTTT.

This clonotype has ten or more counts. The V and J genes are TRBV5-5 and TRBJ2-7, with TRBD1 identical over 8 bases. The CDR3 has 15 amino acids. Germline CDR1 SGHKS, CDR2 YYEKEE (reference sequence). The trim removed 1 base at V and 3 bases at J, leaving 6 bases unmatched. In nucleotides, the CDR3 is TGTGCCAGCAGCTTGTTTGGACAGGGTTTCTACGAGCAGTACTTC. Residues: CASSLFGQGFYEQYF. Full variable domain (remainder filled in from reference TRBV5-5 and TRBJ2-7): DAGVTQSPTHLIKTRGQQVTLRCSPISGHKSVSWYQQVLGQGPQFIFQYYEKEERGRGNFPDRFSARQFPNYSSELNVNALLLGDSALYLCASSLFGQGFYEQYFGPGTRLTVT.

This chain joins TRBV5-4 and TRBJ1-2, with TRBD1 as a possible D gene (5 bases). V lost 6 bases to trimming and J lost 0 bases, with 9 bases between them. The CDR3 consists of 13 residues. The germline V gene encodes CDR1 SGHNT and CDR2 YYREEE (reference sequence). The CDR3 region has the DNA TGTGCCAGCAATCAGGGAGCTAACTATGGCTACACCTTC. Encoded protein: CASNQGANYGYTF.

This clonotype has at least ten counts. The chain has TRBV30 and TRBJ2-2; a weak D match, TRBD2 (6 bases). The CDR3 spans 14 residues. V gave up 6 bases and J gave up 6 bases, with 17 bases separating them. Germline loops: CDR1 GTSNPN, CDR2 SVGIG (reference sequence). The CDR3 spells CACGDLGGAGELFF. CDR3 in DNA: TGTGCCTGCGGTGATCTGGGGGGAGCCGGGGAGCTGTTTTTT.

Many counts were recorded for this clonotype. The CDR3 region is CASSLGGQGLDEQFF. The DNA for the CDR3 is TGTGCCAGCAGCTTAGGAGGACAGGGACTAGACGAGCAGTTCTTC. J is TRBJ2-1 and V is TRBV11-2, with D tentatively TRBD1 or TRBD2 (8 bases each). Trimming stripped 1 base from V and 10 bases from J, with 17 bases between. CDR1 is SGHAT, CDR2 FQNNGV, per germline. This CDR3 comprises 15 residues.

The V gene is TRBV5-1, the J gene TRBJ2-1, with 7 bases fitting TRBD2. CDR3 length: 12 residues. V shed 0 bases, J shed 13 bases, and the junction held 4 bases outside the gene matches. CDR1 and CDR2 (germline): SGHRS, YFSETQ. The DNA of the CDR3 is TGCGCCAGCAGCTTGGGGGGGAGGGCACAGTTCTTC. This sequence encodes CASSLGGRAQFF.

This clonotype has a handful of counts. The chain employs TRBV12-3 or TRBV12-4 and TRBJ2-7; 11 nucleotides match TRBD1. The CDR3 has 14 residues. The V and J ends lost 6 bases and 6 bases, in that order; junction bases with no gene match: 7. This CDR3 reads CASRGQGAVSEQYF. For the CDR3, the DNA is TGTGCCAGCAGAGGACAGGGGGCGGTCTCCGAGCAGTACTTC.

The chain combines TRBV7-2 with TRBJ2-3; D uncertain. Trimming left V 0 bases short and J 6 bases short, with 10 bases between. Per the germline V gene, CDR1 is SGHTA and CDR2 is FQGNSA. This CDR3 is 14 amino acids long. The CDR3 region has the DNA TGTGCCAGCAGCTTAGCGCCTGTGTACGATACGCAGTATTTT. This sequence encodes CASSLAPVYDTQYF.

This clonotype was recorded at least ten times. This chain joins TRBV3-1 and TRBJ2-1, with D uncertain. V lost 4 bases to trimming and J lost 3 bases, with 4 bases between them. The germline CDR1 and CDR2 sequences are LGHDT and YNNKEL (reference sequence). CDR3 size: 12 residues. This CDR3 is CASSRHYNEQFF. Here the CDR3 DNA reads TGTGCCAGCAGCCGACACTACAATGAGCAGTTCTTC.